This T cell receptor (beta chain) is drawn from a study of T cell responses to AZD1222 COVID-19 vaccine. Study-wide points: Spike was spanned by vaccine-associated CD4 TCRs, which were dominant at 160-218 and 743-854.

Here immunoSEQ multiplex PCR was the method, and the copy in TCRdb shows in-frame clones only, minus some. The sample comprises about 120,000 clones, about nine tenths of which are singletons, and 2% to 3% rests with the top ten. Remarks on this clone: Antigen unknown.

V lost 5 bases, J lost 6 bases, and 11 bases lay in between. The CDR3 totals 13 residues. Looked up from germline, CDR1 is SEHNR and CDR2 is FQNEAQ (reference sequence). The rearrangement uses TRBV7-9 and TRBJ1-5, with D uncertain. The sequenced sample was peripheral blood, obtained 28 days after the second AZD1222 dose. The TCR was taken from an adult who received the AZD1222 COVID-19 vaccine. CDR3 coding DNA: TGTGCCAGCAGCCCCGAATCAGTTCAGCCCCAGCATTTT. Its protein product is CASSPESVQPQHF.